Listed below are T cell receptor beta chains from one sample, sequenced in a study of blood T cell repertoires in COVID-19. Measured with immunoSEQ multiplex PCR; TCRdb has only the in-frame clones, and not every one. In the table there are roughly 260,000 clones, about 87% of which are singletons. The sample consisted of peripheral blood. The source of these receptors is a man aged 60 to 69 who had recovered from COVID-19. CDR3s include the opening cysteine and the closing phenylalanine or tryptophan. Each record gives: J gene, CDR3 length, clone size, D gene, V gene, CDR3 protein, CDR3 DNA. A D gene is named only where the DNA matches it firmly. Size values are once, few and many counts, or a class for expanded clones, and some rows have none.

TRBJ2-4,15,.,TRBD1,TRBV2,CASSADRGPKNIQYF,TGTGCCAGCAGTGCGGACAGGGGACCCAAAAACATTCAGTACTTC
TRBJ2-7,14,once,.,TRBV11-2,CASSHQNNAYEQYF,TGTGCCAGCAGCCATCAGAACAACGCCTACGAGCAGTACTTC
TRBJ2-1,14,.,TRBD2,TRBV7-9,CASSMTSGVYEQFF,TGTGCCAGCAGCATGACTAGCGGGGTTTATGAGCAGTTCTTC
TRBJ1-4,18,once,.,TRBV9,CASSVLQGHYEPNEKLFF,TGTGCCAGCAGCGTATTACAGGGCCACTATGAGCCTAATGAAAAACTGTTTTTT
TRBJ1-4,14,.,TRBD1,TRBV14,CASSWDRVNEKLFF,TGTGCCAGCAGCTGGGACAGGGTTAATGAAAAACTGTTTTTT
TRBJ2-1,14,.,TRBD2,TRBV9,CASSVTGTITEQFF,TGTGCCAGCAGCGTTACCGGGACTATTACTGAGCAGTTCTTC
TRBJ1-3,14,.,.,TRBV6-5,CASTSVSSGNTIYF,TGTGCCAGCACGTCGGTGAGCTCTGGAAACACCATATATTTT
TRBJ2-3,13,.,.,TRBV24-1,CATSGRGTDTQYF,TGTGCCACCAGTGGCAGGGGTACAGATACGCAGTATTTT
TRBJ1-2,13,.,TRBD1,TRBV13,CASSLTGGSGYTF,TGTGCCAGCAGCTTGACAGGGGGCAGTGGCTACACCTTC
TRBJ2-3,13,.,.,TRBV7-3,CASSLNGADTQYF,TGTGCCAGCAGCTTAAACGGGGCAGATACGCAGTATTTT
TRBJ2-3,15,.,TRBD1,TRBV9,CASSARQGEGYTQYF,TGTGCCAGCAGCGCCCGACAGGGAGAAGGGTATACGCAGTATTTT
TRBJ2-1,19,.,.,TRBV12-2,CASRLARGLAVKSYNEQFF,TGTGCAAGTCGCTTAGCCAGGGGACTAGCGGTGAAGTCCTACAATGAGCAGTTCTTC
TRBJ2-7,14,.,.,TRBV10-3,CAISAPVSSYEQYF,TGTGCCATCAGTGCCCCGGTGAGCTCCTACGAGCAGTACTTC
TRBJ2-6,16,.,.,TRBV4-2,CASSQDEFSGANVLTF,TGTGCCAGCAGCCAAGACGAGTTCTCTGGGGCCAACGTCCTGACTTTC
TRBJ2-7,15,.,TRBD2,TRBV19,CASGPTSGGSYEQYF,TGTGCCAGTGGGCCAACTAGCGGGGGCAGCTACGAGCAGTACTTC
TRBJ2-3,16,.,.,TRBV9,CASSVAGGGNTDTQYF,TGTGCCAGCAGCGTAGCCGGCGGGGGCAACACAGATACGCAGTATTTT
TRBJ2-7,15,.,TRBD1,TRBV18,CASSPPQGVTYEQYF,TGTGCCAGCTCACCACCTCAGGGGGTAACCTACGAGCAGTACTTC
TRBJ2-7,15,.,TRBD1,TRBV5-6,CASSQGQGSSYEQYF,TGTGCCAGCAGCCAGGGACAGGGGTCCTCCTACGAGCAGTACTTC
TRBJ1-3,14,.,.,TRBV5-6,CASSVGGSGNTIYF,TGTGCCAGCAGCGTCGGAGGCTCTGGAAACACCATATATTTT
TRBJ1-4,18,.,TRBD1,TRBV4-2,CASSQDDVRTGTNEKLFF,TGTGCCAGCAGCCAAGATGATGTGAGGACAGGGACGAATGAAAAACTGTTTTTT
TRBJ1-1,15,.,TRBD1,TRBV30,CAWSAGTGMNTEAFF,TGTGCCTGGAGTGCCGGGACAGGCATGAACACTGAAGCTTTCTTT
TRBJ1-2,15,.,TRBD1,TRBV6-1,CASSDRDRGDYGYTF,TGTGCCAGCAGTGACCGGGACAGGGGGGACTATGGCTACACCTTC
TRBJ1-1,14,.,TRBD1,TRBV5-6,CASSSARQGRGAFF,TGTGCCAGCAGCTCAGCTCGACAGGGGCGCGGAGCTTTCTTT
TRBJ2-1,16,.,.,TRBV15,CATSRDGGVKDTEQFF,TGTGCCACCAGCAGAGACGGAGGTGTAAAGGATACTGAGCAGTTCTTC
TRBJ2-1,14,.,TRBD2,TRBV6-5,CASSYSGLASEQFF,TGTGCCAGCAGTTATTCCGGACTAGCTAGTGAGCAGTTCTTC
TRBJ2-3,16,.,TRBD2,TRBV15,CATSRERGGGTDTQYF,TGTGCCACCAGCAGGGAGCGGGGGGGCGGTACAGATACGCAGTATTTT
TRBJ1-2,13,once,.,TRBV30,CAYPALAADGYTF,TGTGCCTACCCAGCCTTGGCGGCCGATGGCTACACCTTC
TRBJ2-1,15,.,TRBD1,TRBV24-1,CATSDATGGENEQFF,TGTGCCACCAGTGACGCGACAGGGGGTGAAAATGAGCAGTTCTTC
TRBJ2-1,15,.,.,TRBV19,CASSIGGTQVPVLFF,TGTGCCAGTAGTATAGGTGGGACTCAAGTTCCCGTCCTGTTCTTC
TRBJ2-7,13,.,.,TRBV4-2,CASSQEDGYEQYF,TGTGCCAGCAGCCAGGAGGACGGCTACGAGCAGTACTTC
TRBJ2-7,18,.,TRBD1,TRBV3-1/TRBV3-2,CASSLTRRDSLTSYEQYF,TGTGCCAGCAGCCTCACTAGACGGGACAGCCTCACCTCCTACGAGCAGTACTTC
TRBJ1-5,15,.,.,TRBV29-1,CSVAWGRGNNQPQHF,TGCAGCGTCGCATGGGGGAGGGGGAACAATCAGCCCCAGCATTTT
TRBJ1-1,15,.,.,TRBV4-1,CASSQLTPMNTEAFF,TGCGCCAGCAGCCAACTAACCCCTATGAACACTGAAGCTTTCTTT
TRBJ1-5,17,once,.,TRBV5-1,CASSSGLGGLGNQPQHF,TGCGCCAGCTCGTCCGGGTTGGGGGGTTTAGGCAATCAGCCCCAGCATTTT
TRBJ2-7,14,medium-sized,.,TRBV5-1,CASSSGTLTYEQYF,TGCGCCAGCAGCTCCGGGACACTGACCTACGAGCAGTACTTC
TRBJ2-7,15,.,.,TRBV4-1,CASSHAAGALYEQYF,TGCGCCAGCAGCCACGCGGCGGGGGCCCTCTACGAGCAGTACTTC
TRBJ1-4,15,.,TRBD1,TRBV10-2,CASAGTGVANEKLFF,TGCGCCAGCGCTGGGACAGGGGTGGCTAATGAAAAACTGTTTTTT
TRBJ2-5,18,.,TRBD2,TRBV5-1,CASSLAGASGGSRETQYF,TGCGCCAGCAGCTTGGCCGGGGCTAGCGGGGGTTCCCGGGAGACCCAGTACTTC
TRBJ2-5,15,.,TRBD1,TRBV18,CASSRRGSGGETQYF,TGTGCCAGCTCACGAAGAGGGTCAGGGGGCGAGACCCAGTACTTC
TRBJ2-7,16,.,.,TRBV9,CASSVSGGASSYEQYF,TGTGCCAGCAGCGTATCCGGTGGGGCGAGCTCCTACGAGCAGTACTTC
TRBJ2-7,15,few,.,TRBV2,CASSEVLANSYEQYF,TGTGCCAGCAGTGAAGTCCTAGCGAACTCCTACGAGCAGTACTTC
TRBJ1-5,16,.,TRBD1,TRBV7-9,CASSLARPGGVQPQHF,TGTGCCAGCAGCTTAGCGCGGCCAGGGGGCGTTCAGCCCCAGCATTTT
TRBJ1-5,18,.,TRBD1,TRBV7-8,CASSDGTGSVRGNQPQHF,TGTGCCAGCAGCGACGGGACAGGGAGTGTCCGGGGCAATCAGCCCCAGCATTTT
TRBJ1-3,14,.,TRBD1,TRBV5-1,CASTETGVGNTIYF,TGCGCCAGCACCGAGACAGGGGTAGGGAACACCATATATTTT
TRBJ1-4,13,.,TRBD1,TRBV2,CAIMTGANEKLFF,TGTGCCATCATGACAGGGGCTAATGAAAAACTGTTTTTT
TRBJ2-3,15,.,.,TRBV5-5,CASSSGDPSTDTQYF,TGTGCCAGCAGCTCAGGCGACCCTAGCACAGATACGCAGTATTTT
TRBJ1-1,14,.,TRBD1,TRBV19,CASSIWDRRSEAFF,TGTGCCAGTAGTATTTGGGACAGGAGGTCTGAAGCTTTCTTT
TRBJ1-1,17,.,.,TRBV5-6,CASSLAQGSRVDTEAFF,TGTGCCAGCAGCTTGGCCCAGGGGTCGCGGGTTGACACTGAAGCTTTCTTT
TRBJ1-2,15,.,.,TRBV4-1,CASSQVTGTNYGYTF,TGCGCCAGCAGCCAAGTAACCGGGACAAACTATGGCTACACCTTC
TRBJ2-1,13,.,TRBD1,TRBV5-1,CASRSDRAYEQFF,TGCGCCAGCAGATCCGACAGGGCGTACGAGCAGTTCTTC